The 21 T cell receptor beta chains reported below all come from one sample, sequenced in a study of regulatory T cells in long-lasting Graves disease. Time point denoted: persistent/refractory GD, antithyroid drugs over 5 years with positive TRAb. Extracted RNA from PBMCs served as the source of the TCR library. Relying on iRepertoire HTBI primers and Arm-PCR of CDR3 regions, the team built TCR beta libraries. Via MiXCR, TCRdb re-called the multiplex PCR reads, giving one row per CDR3 protein. The sample holds some 370,000 distinct CDR3 sequences, roughly 24% seen once. Sample: peripheral blood mononuclear cells (PBMCs), taken when the disease was refractory, from a patient treated with antithyroid drugs. The source of these receptors is a woman in her 40s with Graves disease.

In this sample, this clonotype turned up many times. The chain combines TRBV7-8 with TRBJ2-5; possible D gene TRBD2, 6 bases. The CDR3 has 15 amino acids. The germline CDR1 and CDR2 sequences are SGHVS and FQNEAQ. Trimming left V 6 bases short and J 9 bases short, with 23 bases between. DNA of the CDR3: TGTGCCAGCAGTTCCCCGGGACTTGGGAAGTTAGCCCAGTACTTC. This translates into CASSSPGLGKLAQYF.

V is TRBV7-3 and J is TRBJ2-2, with D possibly TRBD2 on 5 matching bases. V lost 2 bases to trimming and J lost 7 bases, with 5 bases between them. CDR3 length: 12 residues. Germline CDR1 and CDR2: SGHTA and FQGTGA. The CDR3 DNA reads as TGTGCCAGCAGCTTACGGGGCGGGGAGCTGTTTTTT. Protein sequence: CASSLRGGELFF.

This clonotype was counted a few times. The CDR3 reads CAISERPNNYGYTF. CDR3 DNA: TGTGCCATCAGTGAGCGACCAAACAACTATGGCTACACCTTC. The chain carries TRBV10-3 and TRBJ1-2, with unresolved D. V was shortened by 2 bases and J by 2 bases, with 9 bases between the two germline ends. This CDR3 is 14 amino acids long. CDR1 and CDR2 from the germline V gene are ENHRY and SYGVKD.

This chain connects TRBV7-2 to TRBJ1-1; TRBD1 is a possible D gene (6 bases). Between the trimmed V and J ends, which lost 5 bases and 5 bases, there was a span of 15 bases. The germline CDR1 and CDR2 sequences are SGHTA and FQGNSA. This CDR3 region has 14 residues. The CDR3 region is CASSKYRVRTEAFF. DNA of the CDR3: TGTGCCAGCAGCAAATACAGGGTTAGGACTGAAGCTTTCTTT.

Points on this clonotype: Compared with germline, one end of the junction differs, possibly owing to a read error. This chain joins TRBV6-2 or TRBV6-3 and TRBJ2-5, with 13 nucleotides matching TRBD2. Germline V gives CDR1 MNHEY, CDR2 SVGEGT. This CDR3 has 15 amino acids. CDR3 loop: CASIGTSGAKEAQYF. The CDR3 nucleotides read TGTGCCAGCATCGGGACTAGCGGGGCGAAAGAGGCCCAGTACTTC.

V gene TRBV4-1 combines with J gene TRBJ1-5, with TRBD1 matching 7 bases. Germline V CDR1 and CDR2: MGHRA, YSYEKL. The CDR3 extends over 18 amino acids. Trimming at V came to 4 bases and at J to 7 bases, leaving 19 bases not matched to a gene. CDR3 nucleotides: TGCGCCAGCAGCCTCCTCCTCGACAGGGCGGCGGGAGGGCAGCCCCAGCATTTT. Residues: CASSLLLDRAAGGQPQHF.

This chain links TRBV27 with TRBJ1-2; D is ambiguous. Trimming pared 4 bases from V and 6 bases from J, leaving 12 bases between. This CDR3 region has 13 residues. Germline CDR1 MNHEY, CDR2 SMNVEV (reference sequence). In nucleotides, the CDR3 is TGTGCCAGCAGTTCCAGTGTTGGGGATGGCTACACCTTC. This translates into CASSSSVGDGYTF.

Ten or more counts support this clonotype. The chain couples TRBV27 to TRBJ1-1; D remains ambiguous. Germline V gene sequence: CDR1 MNHEY, CDR2 SMNVEV (reference sequence). CDR3 length equals 11 residues. The germline V and J ends were trimmed by 8 bases and 2 bases, with 6 bases remaining between them. CDR3 in amino acids: CASHLNTEAFF. The CDR3 bases are TGTGCCAGCCACCTCAACACTGAAGCTTTCTTT.

The chain carries TRBV19 and TRBJ1-5; D perhaps matches TRBD1 (6 bases). The CDR3 spans 14 residues. Germline loops: CDR1 LNHDA, CDR2 SQIVND (reference sequence). V lost 4 bases to trimming and J lost 4 bases, with 11 bases between them. CDR3 sequence: CASSTEGGNQPQHF. CDR3 bases: TGTGCCAGTAGTACCGAGGGGGGAAATCAGCCCCAGCATTTT.

The chain combines TRBV25-1 with TRBJ1-4; D gene uncertain. The germline V gene has CDR1 MGHDK and CDR2 SYGVNS. Trimming cost V 4 bases and J 2 bases, with 11 bases left between them. The CDR3 has 15 residues. The CDR3 sequence is CASSGGLGTNEKLFF. CDR3 bases: TGTGCCAGCAGTGGCGGGCTAGGGACTAATGAAAAACTGTTTTTT.

The V and J genes are TRBV5-1 and TRBJ2-2; unclear D gene. This CDR3 spans 15 amino acids. V was shortened by 2 bases and J by 1 base, with 9 bases between the two germline ends. The germline V gene encodes CDR1 SGHRS and CDR2 YFSETQ. This chain's CDR3 is CASSFAGVNTGELFF. In nucleotides, the CDR3 is TGCGCCAGCAGCTTCGCTGGGGTGAACACCGGGGAGCTGTTTTTT.

This clonotype was seen more than once but under ten times. The CDR3 loop is CACQDLNTGELFF. The CDR3 coding sequence is TGTGCCTGCCAGGATCTTAACACCGGGGAGCTGTTTTTT. The genes are TRBV6-1 and TRBJ2-2; D gene uncertain. CDR1 MNHNS and CDR2 SASEGT come from the germline V gene. The CDR3 runs to 13 residues. V dropped 11 bases and J dropped 2 bases, with 12 bases sitting between them.

Points on this clonotype: A read error is likely here: a far larger clone is one base away. V is TRBV2 and J is TRBJ2-4; unclear D gene. The end of the DNA fits TRBJ2-7 better, so the J call may be wrong. Per the germline V gene, CDR1 is SNHLY and CDR2 is FYNNEI. The CDR3 is 11 amino acids. This chain's CDR3 is CASGHSYEQYF. CDR3 nucleotide sequence: TGTGCCAGCGGTCACTCCTACGAGCAGTACTTC.

This clonotype has a handful of counts. The V and J genes are TRBV5-4 and TRBJ2-5; D is tentatively TRBD1 or TRBD2 (5 bases each). Germline V gives CDR1 SGHNT, CDR2 YYREEE (reference sequence). With 3 bases removed from V and 4 bases from J, the gap between germline ends came to 19 bases. This CDR3 region has 16 residues. The DNA of the CDR3 is TGTGCCAGCAGCTCCCGGGACCTCCCGATGGGAGAGACCCAGTACTTC. Translation gives CASSSRDLPMGETQYF. The full variable domain, completed using reference TRBV5-4 and TRBJ2-5, is ETGVTQSPTHLIKTRGQQVTLRCSSQSGHNTVSWYQQALGQGPQFIFQYYREEENGRGNFPPRFSGLQFPNYSSELNVNALELDDSALYLCASSSRDLPMGETQYFGPGTRLLVL.

This clonotype has just a few counts. The chain joins TRBV19 to TRBJ1-1; D gene ambiguous. V dropped 2 bases and J dropped 3 bases, with 7 bases sitting between them. This CDR3 contains 13 residues. From germline, CDR1 is LNHDA and CDR2 SQIVND (reference sequence). The CDR3 loop reads CASSILVYTEAFF. The CDR3 DNA reads as TGTGCCAGTAGTATATTGGTGTACACTGAAGCTTTCTTT.

This clonotype was detected many times. V gene TRBV7-2 combines with J gene TRBJ2-5; 7 bases align to TRBD2. V lost 5 bases to trimming and J lost 6 bases; unmatched junction nucleotides: 6. The CDR3 runs to 13 residues. The germline gives CDR1 SGHTA, CDR2 FQGNSA. For the CDR3, the DNA is TGTGCCAGCAGCGATGCGGGAGTAAAGACCCAGTACTTC. Translating gives CASSDAGVKTQYF.

This sequence joins TRBV12-3 or TRBV12-4 and TRBJ2-3; D not resolved. There are 13 residues in the CDR3. The V end was cut by 5 bases, the J end by 2 bases, with 8 bases between. Here the CDR3 reads CASSPPSTDTQYF. The CDR3, as DNA: TGTGCCAGCAGTCCCCCCTCCACAGATACGCAGTATTTT.

In the case of this clonotype: This could be a read error, since a much larger clone is one nucleotide away. This chain connects TRBV9 to TRBJ2-7; perhaps TRBD1 as D (8 bases). CDR1 is SGDLS and CDR2 is YYNGEE in the germline V gene. V lost 0 bases and J lost 6, with 19 bases in between. The CDR3 loop spans 16 amino acids. The CDR3 is CASSVADTGGACEQYF. The CDR3 nucleotides read TGTGCCAGCAGCGTAGCCGACACAGGGGGGGCGTGCGAGCAGTACTTC.

The chain recombines TRBV18 with TRBJ1-5; no clear D. The CDR3 totals 14 residues. CDR1 and CDR2 from the germline V gene are KGHSH and LQKENI. Trimming removed 6 bases at V and 4 bases at J, with 13 bases between. As DNA, the CDR3 is TGTGCCAGCTCCGAGGACGCCTCTAATCAGCCCCAGCATTTT. The encoded protein is CASSEDASNQPQHF.

This clonotype has at least ten counts. The chain joins TRBV10-3 to TRBJ2-7; 8 bases agree with TRBD1. The germline V gene encodes CDR1 ENHRY and CDR2 SYGVKD. The CDR3 is 17 amino acids. The V gene end was trimmed by 2 bases and the J gene end by 5 bases; junction bases not matched to a gene: 14. The CDR3 region is CAISEGQGTPIVNEQYF. For the CDR3, the DNA is TGTGCCATCAGTGAGGGACAGGGTACGCCCATCGTGAACGAGCAGTACTTC.

In regard to this clonotype: A read error may explain this, as a much larger clone is one base away. The V gene is TRBV11-2, the J gene TRBJ2-2; a weak D match, TRBD2 (5 bases). In germline, CDR1 is SGHAT, CDR2 FQNNGV. This CDR3 contains 15 residues. CDR3 sequence (DNA): TGTGCCAGTAACCAAGCCGAGAGGAACACCGGGGAGCCGTTTTTT. Protein sequence: CASNQAERNTGEPFF. Combining the CDR3 with reference TRBV11-2 and TRBJ2-2 gives the whole variable domain EAGVAQSPRYKIIEKRQSVAFWCNPISGHATLYWYQQILGQGPKLLIQFQNNGVVDDSQLPKDRFSAERLKGVDSTLKIQPAKLEDSAVYLCASNQAERNTGEPFFGEGSRLTVL.